The 3 T cell receptor beta chains given below trace back to one sample, sequenced in a study of T cells in Graves' hyperthyroidism and ophthalmopathy (dated by TCRdb to between 2018 and 2021). The library relied on multiplex PCR. The data were produced on an Illumina HiSeq 2000. The TCR beta CDR3 regions were amplified from RNA transcripts. For the first round of RT-PCR on the TCR CDR3, the HTBI primer set was used together with the Qiagen OneStep RT-PCR kit. Using fastp trimming at Q25 and MiXCR clonotype assembly, TCRdb reanalyzed the public sequencing data and kept in-frame beta chains. Rows with a matching CDR3 protein are joined into one entry that keeps the most common DNA and genes. The sample table shows approximately 600,000 distinct CDR3 sequences, and about a fifth are seen once. The ten biggest clones cover around a third of the sample. The source material was blood. All receptors derive from a man aged 25-40 years with Graves' ophthalmopathy.

This clonotype has ten or more counts. This chain joins TRBV2 and TRBJ1-4; D might be TRBD1 (6 bases). The CDR3 runs to 15 residues. Trimming stripped 4 bases from V and 0 bases from J, with 9 bases between. Germline CDR1 reads SNHLY; CDR2 reads FYNNEI. The CDR3 DNA follows: TGTGCCAGCAGTGGGACAGACGCAACTAATGAAAAACTGTTTTTT. Protein sequence: CASSGTDATNEKLFF.

The chain is built from TRBV9 and TRBJ1-1; D gene ambiguous. This CDR3 is built from 12 residues. Per germline, CDR1 SGDLS and CDR2 YYNGEE. Trimming removed 4 bases at V and 8 bases at J, with 12 bases between. The CDR3 reads CASSRPAEEAFF. Here the CDR3 DNA reads TGTGCCAGCAGCCGGCCGGCAGAGGAAGCTTTCTTT.

This clonotype was counted only a few times. The chain has TRBV11-1 and TRBJ2-1; D is uncertain. Germline-derived CDR1 and CDR2 are SGHAT and FQDESV (reference sequence). V lost 2 bases, J lost 1 base, and 12 bases lay in between. This CDR3 region has 16 residues. CDR3 coding DNA: TGTGCCAGCAGCTTACTTTTCGCGGAGTCCTACAATGAGCAGTTCTTC. The encoded protein is CASSLLFAESYNEQFF.